These 9 T cell receptor beta chains came from one sample sequenced in a study of human T cells and chemical hapten exposure (dated by TCRdb to 2020 to 2022). The time point tag for this specimen amounts to: pre-sensitization, week 0. The sample's treatment or condition, from its label and the paper: therapeutic diphenylcyclopropenone sensitization with weekly scalp DPC. Unfractionated whole blood was collected in Tempus Blood RNA tubes, and total RNA was extracted from that blood. Library preparation employed RACE. Sequencer: NextSeq 500. TCRdb passed the public sequencing reads through fastp at Q25 and MiXCR, retaining productive beta sequences. Rows are combined by CDR3 protein, so each entry shows the most common genes and DNA. The sample table records 35,000 to 40,000 distinct CDR3 sequences; approximately 12% of these occur just once. The ten largest clones add up to around 1.9% of the sample.

The sample consisted of whole blood, taken in connection with sensitization to the hapten diphenylcyclopropenone (DPC). The source is a woman in her thirties or forties with alopecia areata. Some clones in this sample may be carry-over from other donors' samples.

On this clonotype: At one boundary the junction diverges from the germline segment, which might be a read error. The chain joins TRBV25-1 to TRBJ1-2; 9 bases line up with TRBD1. The germline V gene encodes CDR1 MGHDK and CDR2 SYGVNS. The length of the CDR3 is 12 residues. For the CDR3, the DNA is TGTGCCAGCAGTGAGGGACAGGGACGCGAGAACTTC. Translating it yields CASSEGQGRENF.

The chain is built from TRBV12-3 or TRBV12-4 and TRBJ2-7, with no clear D. This CDR3 region has 13 residues. The V end lost 1 base, the J end lost 6 bases, and 10 bases lay between the germline ends. The CDR3 DNA reads TGTGCCAGCAGTTTAGGATACAATGCCGAGCAGTACTTC. Protein: CASSLGYNAEQYF.

This clonotype was observed many times. The chain employs TRBV20-1 and TRBJ2-1; D gene unclear. The germline V gene encodes CDR1 DFQATT and CDR2 SNEGSKA (reference sequence). The CDR3 has 13 residues. V was cut by 1 base and J by 5 bases, with 9 bases left in between. For the CDR3, the DNA is TGCAGTGCTAGAGGTTGGGCCGACAATGAGCAGTTCTTC. Protein: CSARGWADNEQFF.

The table lists this clonotype with a few counts. The chain carries TRBV3-1 and TRBJ2-6; tentative D call: TRBD1 (5 bases). Per the germline V gene, CDR1 is LGHDT and CDR2 is YNNKEL (reference sequence). V lost 3 bases and J 1 base, leaving 10 bases between the germline ends. The CDR3 is 16 residues long. The CDR3 spells CASSQIGQSGANVLTF. CDR3 bases: TGTGCCAGCAGCCAGATCGGACAATCTGGGGCCAACGTCCTGACTTTC. The variable domain in full, completed from reference TRBV3-1 and TRBJ2-6, reads DTAVSQTPKYLVTQMGNDKSIKCEQNLGHDTMYWYKQDSKKFLKIMFSYNNKELIINETVPNRFSPKSPDKAHLNLHINSLELGDSAVYFCASSQIGQSGANVLTFGAGSRLTVL.

This clonotype showed up just a few times. The chain recombines TRBV5-1 with TRBJ2-5, with 10 nucleotides matching TRBD1. CDR3 size: 15 residues. Germline V gives CDR1 SGHRS, CDR2 YFSETQ. The V and J ends lost 3 bases and 3 bases, in that order; junction bases with no gene match: 5. As DNA, the CDR3 is TGCGCCAGCAGCTCGGGACAGGGGTTGGAAGAGACCCAGTACTTC. It yields the protein CASSSGQGLEETQYF.

This clonotype was seen a handful of times. V usage is TRBV28 and J usage is TRBJ2-7; no reliable D call. CDR1 and CDR2 (germline): MDHEN, SYDVKM. This CDR3 has 13 residues. Deletions cut 3 bases from V and 2 bases from J, with 8 bases between. The CDR3 reads CASSFSSPYEQYF. In DNA, the CDR3 is TGTGCCAGCAGTTTTAGTAGTCCCTACGAGCAGTACTTC.

This clonotype was counted many times. The chain combines TRBV11-3 with TRBJ2-2, with 12 bases fitting TRBD2. The CDR3 covers 16 residues. With 1 base clipped from V and 7 bases from J, the junction kept 4 bases outside the gene matches. CDR1 and CDR2 (germline): SGHNT, YENEEA. CDR3 bases: TGTGCCAGCAGCTTAGGACTAGCGGGAGCTGACGGGGAGCTGTTTTTT. Translated, it gives CASSLGLAGADGELFF.

This rearrangement joins TRBV11-3 to TRBJ2-5; D call uncertain. Germline CDR1 is SGHNT and CDR2 is YENEEA. The CDR3 spans 14 residues. Trimming left V 5 bases short and J 4 bases short, with 14 bases between. The CDR3 reads CASSPTGPRETQYF. The CDR3 coding sequence is TGTGCCAGCAGCCCTACCGGGCCTCGAGAGACCCAGTACTTC.

The V gene is TRBV6-2 or TRBV6-3, the J gene TRBJ2-1; D is possibly TRBD1 or TRBD2 (5 bases each). This CDR3 contains 16 residues. The V end lost 2 bases, the J end lost 3 bases, and 14 bases lay between the germline ends. Germline V gives CDR1 MNHEY, CDR2 SVGEGT. CDR3 coding DNA: TGTGCCAGCAGTTACCCGCTCGGGGCGGACTACAATGAGCAGTTCTTC. Translated: CASSYPLGADYNEQFF.